Many counts were recorded for the clone carrying this T cell receptor (beta chain). The sample is drawn from a study of early T cells in non-severe SARS-CoV-2 infection. A single record per CDR3 protein comes from TCRdb applying MiXCR to the 5' RACE reads. This table has 50,000 or so distinct CDR3 sequences, 5.5% to 6.5% appearing once. The CDR3 has 12 residues. Trimming shortened V by 3 bases and J by 7 bases, and 10 bases separated the two germline ends. The germline CDR1 and CDR2 sequences are DFQATT and SNEGSKA (reference sequence). This receptor was obtained from an adult who was a healthcare worker with PCR-confirmed SARS-CoV-2 infection or an uninfected control (not recorded which). This chain uses TRBV20-1 with TRBJ1-3; D perhaps matches TRBD1 (5 bases). The sequencing input was whole blood. The CDR3 nucleotides read TGCAGTGCTAGCGGGGGGTTGAACACCATATATTTT. It codes for CSASGGLNTIYF.